This TCR beta chain was recovered during a study of T cell responses to AZD1222 COVID-19 vaccine. The CDR3 spans 16 residues. J lost 3 bases, V lost 6 bases, and 10 bases had no gene match. Germline loops: CDR1 SNHLY, CDR2 FYNNEI. Here immunoSEQ multiplex PCR was the method, and the copy in TCRdb shows in-frame clones only, minus some. Among 110,000 or so clones, roughly nine tenths were seen once, and the ten largest hold about 3%. General study results and limits: Only a handful of AZD1222 recipients, several in all, had baseline seropositivity. Donors were chiefly white British, with a greater number of females, and clonal diversity was perhaps underestimated.

As concerns this clone: Its antigen is not known.

The receptor comes from an adult in good health. The sample here was peripheral blood, taken on day 0 of MenACWY control vaccination. The chain employs TRBV2 and TRBJ2-3; the match to TRBD1 covers 9 bases. Here the CDR3 reads CASRPWTGAGTDTQYF. CDR3 DNA sequence: TGTGCCAGCAGGCCCTGGACAGGGGCCGGGACAGATACGCAGTATTTT.